This T cell receptor (beta chain) is drawn from a study of CXCR3-negative and CXCR3-positive naive CD8 T cells. Study conclusions and caveats: Researchers reported similar TRBV-TRBJ usage in naive CXCR3-negative and CXCR3-positive cells, though memory differed.

As regards this clonotype: Antigen specificity is unknown.

At about 270,000 cells each, triplicate sorts were carried out for each CD8+ T cell subset. 5' RACE that incorporated UMI labels was used to prepare the TRB cDNA libraries. TCRdb re-called the 5' RACE reads; every CDR3 protein appears as one record, without DNA. Here the sample table reports 45,000 or so distinct CDR3 sequences. Germline V gives CDR1 ENHRY, CDR2 SYGVKD. This CDR3 is built from 13 residues. This rearrangement joins TRBV10-3 to TRBJ1-2. The sequence was obtained from a human donor in good health. Some clones in this sample may be carry-over from other donors' samples. Sample: memory CD8+ T cells from blood. Here the CDR3 reads CAIIRDLLDGYTF.